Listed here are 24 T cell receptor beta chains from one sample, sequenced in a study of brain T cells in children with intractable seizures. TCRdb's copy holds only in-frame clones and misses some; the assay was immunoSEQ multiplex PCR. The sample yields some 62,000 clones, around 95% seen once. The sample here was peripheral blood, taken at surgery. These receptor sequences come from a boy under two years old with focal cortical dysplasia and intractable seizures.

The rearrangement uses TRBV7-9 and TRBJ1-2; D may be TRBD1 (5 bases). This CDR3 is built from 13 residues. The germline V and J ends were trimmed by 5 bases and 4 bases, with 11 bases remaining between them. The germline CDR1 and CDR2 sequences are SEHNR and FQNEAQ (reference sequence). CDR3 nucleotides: TGTGCCAGCAGCCCCCGGGACGGCTATGGCTACACCTTC. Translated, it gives CASSPRDGYGYTF. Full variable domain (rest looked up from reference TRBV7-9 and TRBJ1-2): DTGVSQNPRHKITKRGQNVTFRCDPISEHNRLYWYRQTLGQGPEFLTYFQNEAQLEKSRLLSDRFSAERPKGSFSTLEIQRTEQGDSAMYLCASSPRDGYGYTFGSGTRLTVV.

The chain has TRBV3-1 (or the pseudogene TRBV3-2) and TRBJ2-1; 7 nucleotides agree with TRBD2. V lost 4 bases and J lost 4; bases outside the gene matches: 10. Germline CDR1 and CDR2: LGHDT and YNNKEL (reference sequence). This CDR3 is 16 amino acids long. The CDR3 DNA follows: TGTGCCAGCAGCCTCCTACTACGGGGGGATTACAATGAGCAGTTCTTC. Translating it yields CASSLLLRGDYNEQFF.

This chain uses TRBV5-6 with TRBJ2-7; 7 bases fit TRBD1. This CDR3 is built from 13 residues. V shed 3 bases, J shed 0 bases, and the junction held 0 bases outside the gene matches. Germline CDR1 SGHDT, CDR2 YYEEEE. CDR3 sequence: CASSYRGSYEQYF. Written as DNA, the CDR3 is TGTGCCAGCAGCTACAGGGGCTCCTACGAGCAGTACTTC.

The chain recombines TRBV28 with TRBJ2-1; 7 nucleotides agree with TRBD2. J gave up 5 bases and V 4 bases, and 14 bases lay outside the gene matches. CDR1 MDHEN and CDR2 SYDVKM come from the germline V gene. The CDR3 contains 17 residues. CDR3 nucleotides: TGTGCCAGCAGTTCCCCCTCCCTAGCGGATTCGGACAATGAGCAGTTCTTC. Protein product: CASSSPSLADSDNEQFF. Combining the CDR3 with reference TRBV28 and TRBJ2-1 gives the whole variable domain DVKVTQSSRYLVKRTGEKVFLECVQDMDHENMFWYRQDPGLGLRLIYFSYDVKMKEKGDIPEGYSVSREKKERFSLILESASTNQTSMYLCASSSPSLADSDNEQFFGPGTRLTVL.

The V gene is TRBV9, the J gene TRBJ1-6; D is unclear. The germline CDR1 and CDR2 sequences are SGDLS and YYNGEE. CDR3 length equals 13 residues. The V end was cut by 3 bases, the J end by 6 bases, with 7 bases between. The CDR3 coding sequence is TGTGCCAGCAGCGGGGAGGTTAATTCACCCCTCCACTTT. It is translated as CASSGEVNSPLHF.

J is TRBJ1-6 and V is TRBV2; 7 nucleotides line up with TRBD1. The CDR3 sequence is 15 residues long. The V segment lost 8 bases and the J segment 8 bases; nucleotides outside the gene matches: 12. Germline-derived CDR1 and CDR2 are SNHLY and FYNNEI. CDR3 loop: CASHTDRLVHSPLHF. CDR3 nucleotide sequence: TGTGCCAGCCATACGGACAGGCTTGTACATTCACCCCTCCACTTT.

As DNA, the CDR3 is TGTGCCAGCAGCTACCGGACTAGCGGGAGAGGGGGGGCGAACACCGGGGAGCTGTTTTTT. Residues: CASSYRTSGRGGANTGELFF. The chain has TRBV7-8 and TRBJ2-2, with 13 bases matching TRBD2. The trim removed 4 bases at V and 0 bases at J, leaving 11 bases unmatched. There are 20 residues in the CDR3. Looked up from germline, CDR1 is SGHVS and CDR2 is FQNEAQ.

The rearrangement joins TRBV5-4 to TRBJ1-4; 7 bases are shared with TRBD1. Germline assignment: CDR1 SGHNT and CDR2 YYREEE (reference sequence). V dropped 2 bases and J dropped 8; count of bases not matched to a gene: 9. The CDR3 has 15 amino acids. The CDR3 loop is CASSLRGRGPEKLFF. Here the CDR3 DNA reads TGTGCCAGCAGCTTAAGGGGGCGAGGGCCGGAAAAACTGTTTTTT.

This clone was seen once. CDR3 protein: CASSHGSHYEQYF. The CDR3 nucleotides read TGTGCCAGCAGCCACGGATCCCACTACGAGCAGTACTTC. The chain has TRBV11-2 and TRBJ2-7; D call uncertain. The V gene's germline CDR1 is SGHAT and CDR2 FQNNGV. The germline V and J ends were trimmed by 5 bases and 3 bases, with 11 bases remaining between them. The CDR3 length is 13 residues.

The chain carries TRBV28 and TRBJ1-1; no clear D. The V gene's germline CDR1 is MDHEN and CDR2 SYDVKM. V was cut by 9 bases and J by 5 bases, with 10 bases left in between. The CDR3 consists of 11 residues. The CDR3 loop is CASEGWTEAFF. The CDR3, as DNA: TGTGCCAGTGAGGGTTGGACTGAAGCTTTCTTT. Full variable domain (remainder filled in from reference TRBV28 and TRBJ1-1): DVKVTQSSRYLVKRTGEKVFLECVQDMDHENMFWYRQDPGLGLRLIYFSYDVKMKEKGDIPEGYSVSREKKERFSLILESASTNQTSMYLCASEGWTEAFFGQGTRLTVV.

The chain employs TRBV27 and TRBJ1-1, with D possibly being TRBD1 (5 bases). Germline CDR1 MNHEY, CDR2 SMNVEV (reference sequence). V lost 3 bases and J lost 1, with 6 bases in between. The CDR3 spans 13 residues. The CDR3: CASSFQGNTEAFF. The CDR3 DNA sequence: TGTGCCAGCAGTTTTCAGGGGAACACTGAAGCTTTCTTT.

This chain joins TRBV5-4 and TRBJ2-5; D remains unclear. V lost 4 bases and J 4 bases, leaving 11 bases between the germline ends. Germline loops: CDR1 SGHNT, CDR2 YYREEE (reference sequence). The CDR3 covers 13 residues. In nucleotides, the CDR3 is TGTGCCAGCAGCCCTGGGCCTTTAGAGACCCAGTACTTC. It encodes CASSPGPLETQYF.

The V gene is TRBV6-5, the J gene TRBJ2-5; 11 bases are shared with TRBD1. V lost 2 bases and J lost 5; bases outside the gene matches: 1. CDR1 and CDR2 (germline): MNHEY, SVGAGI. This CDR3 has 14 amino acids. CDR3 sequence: CASSYRDRGETQYF. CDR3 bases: TGTGCCAGCAGTTACCGGGACAGGGGGGAGACCCAGTACTTC.

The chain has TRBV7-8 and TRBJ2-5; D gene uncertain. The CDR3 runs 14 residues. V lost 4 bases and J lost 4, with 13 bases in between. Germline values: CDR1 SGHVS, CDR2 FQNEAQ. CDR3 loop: CASSYRADRETQYF. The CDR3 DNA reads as TGTGCCAGCAGCTACCGGGCCGACCGAGAGACCCAGTACTTC.

CDR3 nucleotides: TGTGCCAGCAGCCCCCTCCTAGCGGGGGAAGAGACCCAGTACTTC. Its protein product is CASSPLLAGEETQYF. The V call is TRBV6-4, the J call TRBJ2-5; 10 nucleotides align to TRBD2. V shed 6 bases and J 3 bases; nucleotides not matched to a gene: 7. Germline CDR1 MRHNA, CDR2 SNTAGT. The CDR3 totals 15 residues.

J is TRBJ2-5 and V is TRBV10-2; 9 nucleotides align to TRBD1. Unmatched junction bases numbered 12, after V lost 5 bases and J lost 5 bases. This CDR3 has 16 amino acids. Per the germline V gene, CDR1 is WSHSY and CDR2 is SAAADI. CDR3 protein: CASSNPGQGVKETQYF. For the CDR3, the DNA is TGCGCCAGCAGTAATCCGGGACAGGGAGTTAAGGAGACCCAGTACTTC.

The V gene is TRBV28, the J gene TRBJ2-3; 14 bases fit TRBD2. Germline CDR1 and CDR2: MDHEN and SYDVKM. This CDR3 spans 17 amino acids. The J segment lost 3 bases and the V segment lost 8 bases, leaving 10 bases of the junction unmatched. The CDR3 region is CASAYSWTSGRTDTQYF. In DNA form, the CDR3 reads TGTGCCAGCGCGTATTCTTGGACTAGCGGGAGGACAGATACGCAGTATTTT. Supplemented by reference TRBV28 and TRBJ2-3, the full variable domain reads DVKVTQSSRYLVKRTGEKVFLECVQDMDHENMFWYRQDPGLGLRLIYFSYDVKMKEKGDIPEGYSVSREKKERFSLILESASTNQTSMYLCASAYSWTSGRTDTQYFGPGTRLTVL.

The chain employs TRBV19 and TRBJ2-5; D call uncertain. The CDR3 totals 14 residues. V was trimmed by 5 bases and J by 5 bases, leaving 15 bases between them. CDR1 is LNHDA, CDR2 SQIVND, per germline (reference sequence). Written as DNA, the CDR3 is TGTGCCAGTAGTTCCCGAGCTAATTGGGAGACCCAGTACTTC. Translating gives CASSSRANWETQYF. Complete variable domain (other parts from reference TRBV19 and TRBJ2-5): DGGITQSPKYLFRKEGQNVTLSCEQNLNHDAMYWYRQDPGQGLRLIYYSQIVNDFQKGDIAEGYSVSREKKESFPLTVTSAQKNPTAFYLCASSSRANWETQYFGPGTRLLVL.

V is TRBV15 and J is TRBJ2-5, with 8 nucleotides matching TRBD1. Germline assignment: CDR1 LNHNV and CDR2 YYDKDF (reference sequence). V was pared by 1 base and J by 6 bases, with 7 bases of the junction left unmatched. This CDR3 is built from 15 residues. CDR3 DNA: TGTGCCACCAGCAGAGTCCAGGGGGCGCAGAAGACCCAGTACTTC. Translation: CATSRVQGAQKTQYF.

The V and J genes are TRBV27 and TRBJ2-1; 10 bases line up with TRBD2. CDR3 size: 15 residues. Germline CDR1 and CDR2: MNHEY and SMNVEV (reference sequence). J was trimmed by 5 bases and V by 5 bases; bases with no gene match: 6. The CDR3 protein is CASSPSGSGNNEQFF. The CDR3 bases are TGTGCCAGCAGTCCTAGCGGGAGTGGGAACAATGAGCAGTTCTTC.

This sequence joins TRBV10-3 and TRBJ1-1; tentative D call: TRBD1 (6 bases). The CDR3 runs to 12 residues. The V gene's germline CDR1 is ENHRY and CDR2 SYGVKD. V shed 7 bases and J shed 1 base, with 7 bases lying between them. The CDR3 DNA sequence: TGTGCCATCAAGACAGGGAACACTGAAGCTTTCTTT. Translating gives CAIKTGNTEAFF.

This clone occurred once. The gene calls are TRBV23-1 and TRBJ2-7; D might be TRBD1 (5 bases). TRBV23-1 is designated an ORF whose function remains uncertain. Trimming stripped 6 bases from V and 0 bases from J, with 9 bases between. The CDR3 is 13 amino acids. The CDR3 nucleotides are TGCGCCAGCAGGCGCGACAGCTCCTACGAGCAGTACTTC. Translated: CASRRDSSYEQYF.

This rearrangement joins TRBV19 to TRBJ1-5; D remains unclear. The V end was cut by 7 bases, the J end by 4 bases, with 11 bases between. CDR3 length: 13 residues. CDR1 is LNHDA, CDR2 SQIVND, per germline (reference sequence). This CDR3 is CASTLSINQPQHF. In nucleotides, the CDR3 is TGTGCCAGTACTCTTTCTATAAATCAGCCCCAGCATTTT.

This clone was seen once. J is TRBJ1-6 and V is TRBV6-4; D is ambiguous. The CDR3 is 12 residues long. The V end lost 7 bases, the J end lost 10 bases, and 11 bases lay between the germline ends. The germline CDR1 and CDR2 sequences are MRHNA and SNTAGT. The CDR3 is CASTLTRSPLHF. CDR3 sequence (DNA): TGTGCCAGCACCCTAACAAGATCACCCCTCCACTTT.